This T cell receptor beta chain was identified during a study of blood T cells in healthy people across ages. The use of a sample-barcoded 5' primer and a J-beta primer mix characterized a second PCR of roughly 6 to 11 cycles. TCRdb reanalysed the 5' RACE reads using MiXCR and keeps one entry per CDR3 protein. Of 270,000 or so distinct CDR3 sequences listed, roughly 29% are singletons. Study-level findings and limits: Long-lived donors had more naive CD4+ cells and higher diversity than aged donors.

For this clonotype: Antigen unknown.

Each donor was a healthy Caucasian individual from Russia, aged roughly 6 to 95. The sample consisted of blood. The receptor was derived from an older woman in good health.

CDR3 protein: CSARPLGGNLSYEQYF. For the CDR3, the DNA is TGCAGTGCTAGACCACTAGGGGGAAATCTATCCTACGAGCAGTACTTC. This chain links TRBV20-1 with TRBJ2-7; D possibly corresponds to TRBD1 (6 bases). The germline V and J ends were trimmed by 2 bases and 1 base, with 18 bases remaining between them. This CDR3 spans 16 amino acids. The V gene's germline CDR1 is DFQATT and CDR2 SNEGSKA (reference sequence).